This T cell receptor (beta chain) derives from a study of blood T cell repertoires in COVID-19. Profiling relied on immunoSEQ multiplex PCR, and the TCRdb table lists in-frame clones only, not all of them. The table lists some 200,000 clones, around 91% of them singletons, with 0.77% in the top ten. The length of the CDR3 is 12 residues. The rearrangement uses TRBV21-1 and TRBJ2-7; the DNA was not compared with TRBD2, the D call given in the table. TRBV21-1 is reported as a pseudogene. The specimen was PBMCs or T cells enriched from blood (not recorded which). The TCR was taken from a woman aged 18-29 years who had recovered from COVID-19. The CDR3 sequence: CARAGVSYEQYF. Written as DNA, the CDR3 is TGTGCCAGGGCGGGGGTCTCCTACGAGCAGTACTTC.